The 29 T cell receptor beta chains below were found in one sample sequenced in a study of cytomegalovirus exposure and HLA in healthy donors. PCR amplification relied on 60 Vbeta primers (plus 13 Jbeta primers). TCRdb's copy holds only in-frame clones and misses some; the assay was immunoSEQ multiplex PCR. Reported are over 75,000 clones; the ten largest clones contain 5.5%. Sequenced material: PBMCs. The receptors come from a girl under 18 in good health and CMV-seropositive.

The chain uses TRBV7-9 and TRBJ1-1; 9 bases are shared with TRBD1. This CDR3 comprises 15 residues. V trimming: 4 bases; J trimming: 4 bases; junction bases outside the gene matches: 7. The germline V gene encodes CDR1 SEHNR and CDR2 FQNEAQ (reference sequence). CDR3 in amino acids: CASSSGQGRSTEAFF. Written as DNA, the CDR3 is TGTGCCAGCAGCTCGGGACAGGGACGGAGCACTGAAGCTTTCTTT. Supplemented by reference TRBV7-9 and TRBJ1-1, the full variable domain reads DTGVSQNPRHKITKRGQNVTFRCDPISEHNRLYWYRQTLGQGPEFLTYFQNEAQLEKSRLLSDRFSAERPKGSFSTLEIQRTEQGDSAMYLCASSSGQGRSTEAFFGQGTRLTVV.

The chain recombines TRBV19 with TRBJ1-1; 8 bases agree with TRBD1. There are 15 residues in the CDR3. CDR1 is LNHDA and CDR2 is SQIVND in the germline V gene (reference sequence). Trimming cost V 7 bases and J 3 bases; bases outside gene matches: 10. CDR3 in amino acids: CASTSTSQGDTEAFF. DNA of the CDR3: TGTGCCAGTACTTCTACATCACAGGGGGACACTGAAGCTTTCTTT.

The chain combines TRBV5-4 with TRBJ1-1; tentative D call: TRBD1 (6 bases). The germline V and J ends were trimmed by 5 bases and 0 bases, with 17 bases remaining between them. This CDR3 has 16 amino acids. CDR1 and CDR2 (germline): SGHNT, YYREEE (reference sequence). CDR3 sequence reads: CASSPASQGLNTEAFF. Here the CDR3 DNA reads TGTGCCAGCAGTCCAGCTTCTCAGGGGTTGAACACTGAAGCTTTCTTT.

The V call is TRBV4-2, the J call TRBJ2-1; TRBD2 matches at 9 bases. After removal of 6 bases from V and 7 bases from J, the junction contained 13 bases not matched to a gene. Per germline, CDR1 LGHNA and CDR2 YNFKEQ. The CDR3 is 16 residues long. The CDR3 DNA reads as TGTGCCAGCAGACCACGTTCAGCGGGGGGCCTGAATGAGCAGTTCTTC. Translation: CASRPRSAGGLNEQFF.

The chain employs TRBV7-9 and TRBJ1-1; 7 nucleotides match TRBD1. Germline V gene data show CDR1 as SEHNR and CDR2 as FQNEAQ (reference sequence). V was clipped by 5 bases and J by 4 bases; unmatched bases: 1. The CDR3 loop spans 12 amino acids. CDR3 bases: TGTGCCAGCAGCCGGGACAGCACTGAAGCTTTCTTT. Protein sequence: CASSRDSTEAFF.

CDR3 sequence reads: CASSPERGPQPQHF. The CDR3 DNA follows: TGTGCCAGCTCTCCCGAAAGGGGGCCTCAGCCCCAGCATTTT. The chain combines TRBV18 with TRBJ1-5; 7 positions agree with TRBD1. CDR3 size: 14 residues. V trimming: 6 bases; J trimming: 6 bases; junction bases outside the gene matches: 8. Germline V gene lookup returns CDR1 KGHSH and CDR2 LQKENI.

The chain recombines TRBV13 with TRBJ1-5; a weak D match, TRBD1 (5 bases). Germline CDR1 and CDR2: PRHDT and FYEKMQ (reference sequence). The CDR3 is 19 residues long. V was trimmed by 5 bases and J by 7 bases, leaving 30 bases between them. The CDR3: CASSTRPSGTGGLGQPQHF. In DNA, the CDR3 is TGTGCCAGCAGCACTAGGCCTTCGGGTACGGGGGGATTAGGGCAGCCCCAGCATTTT.

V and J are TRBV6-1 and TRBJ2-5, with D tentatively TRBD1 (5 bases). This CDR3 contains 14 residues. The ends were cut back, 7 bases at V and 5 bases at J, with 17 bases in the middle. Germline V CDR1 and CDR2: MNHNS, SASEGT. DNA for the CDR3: TGTGCCAGCATGGGCAGGATGGGGCTGGAGACCCAGTACTTC. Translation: CASMGRMGLETQYF.

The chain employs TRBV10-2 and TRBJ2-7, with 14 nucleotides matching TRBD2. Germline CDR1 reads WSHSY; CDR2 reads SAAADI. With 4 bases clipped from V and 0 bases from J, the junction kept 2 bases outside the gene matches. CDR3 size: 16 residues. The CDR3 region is CASSGTSGGSSYEQYF. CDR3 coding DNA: TGCGCCAGCAGTGGGACTAGCGGGGGGAGCTCCTACGAGCAGTACTTC.

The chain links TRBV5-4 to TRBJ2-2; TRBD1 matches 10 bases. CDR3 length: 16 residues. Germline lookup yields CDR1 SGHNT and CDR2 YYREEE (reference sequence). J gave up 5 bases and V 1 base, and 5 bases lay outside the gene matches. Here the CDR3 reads CASSLWGQGPTGELFF. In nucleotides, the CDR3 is TGTGCCAGCAGCTTGTGGGGACAGGGGCCAACCGGGGAGCTGTTTTTT.

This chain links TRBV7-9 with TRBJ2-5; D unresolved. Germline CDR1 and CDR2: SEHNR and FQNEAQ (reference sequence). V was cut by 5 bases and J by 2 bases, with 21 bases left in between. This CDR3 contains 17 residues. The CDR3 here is CASSTRQLHQIQETQYF. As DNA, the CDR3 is TGTGCCAGCAGCACGAGGCAGCTACACCAGATTCAAGAGACCCAGTACTTC.

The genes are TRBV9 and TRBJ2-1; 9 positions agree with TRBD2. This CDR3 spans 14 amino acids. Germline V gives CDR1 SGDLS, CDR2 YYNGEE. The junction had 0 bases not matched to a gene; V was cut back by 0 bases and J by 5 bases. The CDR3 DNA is TGTGCCAGCAGCGTAGCTAGCGGGGACAATGAGCAGTTCTTC. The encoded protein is CASSVASGDNEQFF.

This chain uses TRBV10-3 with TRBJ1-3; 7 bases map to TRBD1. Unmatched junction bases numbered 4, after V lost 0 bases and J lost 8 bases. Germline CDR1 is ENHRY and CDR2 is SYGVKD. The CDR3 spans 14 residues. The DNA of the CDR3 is TGTGCCATCAGTGAGTCGAGTCAGGGGGACACCATATATTTT. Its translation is CAISESSQGDTIYF.

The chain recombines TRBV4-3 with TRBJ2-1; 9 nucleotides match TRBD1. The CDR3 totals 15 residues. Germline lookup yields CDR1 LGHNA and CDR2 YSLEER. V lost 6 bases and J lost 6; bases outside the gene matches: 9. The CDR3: CASSKTGTGFNEQFF. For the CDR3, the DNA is TGCGCCAGCAGTAAGACCGGGACAGGGTTCAATGAGCAGTTCTTC.

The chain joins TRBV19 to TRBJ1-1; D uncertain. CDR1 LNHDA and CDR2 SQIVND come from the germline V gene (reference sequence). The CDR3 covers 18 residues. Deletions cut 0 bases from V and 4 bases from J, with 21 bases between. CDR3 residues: CASSIDRAVHFMSTEAFF. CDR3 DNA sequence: TGTGCCAGTAGTATAGATCGTGCTGTGCACTTCATGAGCACTGAAGCTTTCTTT.

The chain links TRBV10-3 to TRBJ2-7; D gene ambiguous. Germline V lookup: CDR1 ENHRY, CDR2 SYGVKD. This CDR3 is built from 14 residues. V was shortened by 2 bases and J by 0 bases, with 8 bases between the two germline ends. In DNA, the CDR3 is TGTGCCATCAGTGAGGGGCAGTTCTCCTACGAGCAGTACGTC. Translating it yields CAISEGQFSYEQYV.

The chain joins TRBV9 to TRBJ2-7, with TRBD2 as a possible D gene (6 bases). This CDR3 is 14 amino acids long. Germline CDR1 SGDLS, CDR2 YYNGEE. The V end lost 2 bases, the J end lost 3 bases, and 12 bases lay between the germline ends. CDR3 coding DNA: TGTGCCAGCAGCGTTCTTACGGGGGACTACGAGCAGTACGTC. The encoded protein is CASSVLTGDYEQYV.

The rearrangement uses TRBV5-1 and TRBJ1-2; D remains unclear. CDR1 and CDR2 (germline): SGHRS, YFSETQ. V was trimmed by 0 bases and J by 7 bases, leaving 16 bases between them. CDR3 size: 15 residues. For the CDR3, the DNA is TGCGCCAGCAGCTTGGTTGGAGGCCAGTTTGGTGGCTACACCTTC. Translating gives CASSLVGGQFGGYTF.

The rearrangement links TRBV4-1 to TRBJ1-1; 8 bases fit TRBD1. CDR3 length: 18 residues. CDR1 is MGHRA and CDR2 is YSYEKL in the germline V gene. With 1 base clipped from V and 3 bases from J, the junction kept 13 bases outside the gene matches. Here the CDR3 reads CASSQAPQGASLDTEAFF. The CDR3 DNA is TGCGCCAGCAGCCAAGCGCCTCAGGGGGCGAGTTTGGACACTGAAGCTTTCTTT.

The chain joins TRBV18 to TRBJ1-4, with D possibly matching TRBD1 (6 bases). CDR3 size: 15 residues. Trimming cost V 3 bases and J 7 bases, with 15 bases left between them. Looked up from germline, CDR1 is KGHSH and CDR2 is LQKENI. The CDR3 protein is CASSPLTGNGEKLFF. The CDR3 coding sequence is TGTGCCAGCTCACCCCTGACAGGCAATGGTGAAAAACTGTTTTTT.

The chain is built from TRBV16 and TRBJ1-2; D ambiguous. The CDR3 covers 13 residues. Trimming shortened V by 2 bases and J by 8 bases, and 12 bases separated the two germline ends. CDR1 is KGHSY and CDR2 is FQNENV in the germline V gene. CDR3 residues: CASSQDLQQGYTF. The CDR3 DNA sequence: TGTGCCAGCAGCCAAGATTTACAGCAAGGCTACACCTTC.

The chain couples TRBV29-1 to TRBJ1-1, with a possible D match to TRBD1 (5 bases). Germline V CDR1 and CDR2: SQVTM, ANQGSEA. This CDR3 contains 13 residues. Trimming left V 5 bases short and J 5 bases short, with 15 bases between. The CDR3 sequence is CSVKEGMSTEAFF. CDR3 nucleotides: TGCAGCGTTAAGGAGGGGATGAGTACTGAAGCTTTCTTT.

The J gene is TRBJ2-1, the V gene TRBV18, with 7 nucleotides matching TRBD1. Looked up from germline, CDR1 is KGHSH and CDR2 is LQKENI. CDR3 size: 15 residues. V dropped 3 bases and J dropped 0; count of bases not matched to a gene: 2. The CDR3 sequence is CASSPRQGSYNEQFF. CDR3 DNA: TGTGCCAGCTCACCGCGACAGGGCTCCTACAATGAGCAGTTCTTC.

Written as DNA, the CDR3 is TGCGCCAGCAGCCAAGAAACAGGGAAGGTTTCTGGAAACACCATATATTTT. Protein product: CASSQETGKVSGNTIYF. The V and J genes are TRBV4-1 and TRBJ1-3, with TRBD1 as a possible D gene (6 bases). This CDR3 has 17 residues. V lost 0 bases, J lost 1 base, and 13 bases lay in between. CDR1 is MGHRA, CDR2 YSYEKL, per germline.

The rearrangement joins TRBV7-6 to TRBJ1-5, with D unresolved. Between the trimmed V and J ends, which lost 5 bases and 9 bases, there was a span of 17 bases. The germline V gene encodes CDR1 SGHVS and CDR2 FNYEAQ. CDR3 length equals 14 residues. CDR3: CASSMDGNLRPQHF. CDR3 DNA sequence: TGTGCCAGCAGCATGGACGGGAATTTGCGGCCCCAGCATTTT.

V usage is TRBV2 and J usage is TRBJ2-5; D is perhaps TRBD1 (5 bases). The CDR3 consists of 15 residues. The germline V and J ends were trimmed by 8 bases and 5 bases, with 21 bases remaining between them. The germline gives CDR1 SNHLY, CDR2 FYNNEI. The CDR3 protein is CASGTHQGPGETQYF. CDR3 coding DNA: TGTGCCAGCGGCACCCACCAGGGCCCGGGTGAGACCCAGTACTTC. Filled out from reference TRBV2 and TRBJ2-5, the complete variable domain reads EPEVTQTPSHQVTQMGQEVILRCVPISNHLYFYWYRQILGQKVEFLVSFYNNEISEKSEIFDDQFSVERPDGSNFTLKIRSTKLEDSAMYFCASGTHQGPGETQYFGPGTRLLVL.

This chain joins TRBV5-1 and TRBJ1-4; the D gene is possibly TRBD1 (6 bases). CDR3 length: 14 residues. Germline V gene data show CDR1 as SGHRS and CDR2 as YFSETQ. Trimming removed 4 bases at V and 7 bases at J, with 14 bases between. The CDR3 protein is CASSRWDKAEKLFF. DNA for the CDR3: TGCGCCAGCAGCCGTTGGGACAAGGCTGAAAAACTGTTTTTT.

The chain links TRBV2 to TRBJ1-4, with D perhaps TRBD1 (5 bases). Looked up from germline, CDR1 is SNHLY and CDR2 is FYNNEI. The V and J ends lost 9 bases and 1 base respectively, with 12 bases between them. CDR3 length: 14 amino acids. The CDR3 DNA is TGTGCCAGTCTAAGGGGTTTAACTAATGAAAAACTGTTTTTT. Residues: CASLRGLTNEKLFF.

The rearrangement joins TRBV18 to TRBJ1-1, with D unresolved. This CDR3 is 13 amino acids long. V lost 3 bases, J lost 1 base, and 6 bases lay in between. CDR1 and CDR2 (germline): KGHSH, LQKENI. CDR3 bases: TGTGCCAGCTCACCCGGGGAGAACACTGAAGCTTTCTTT. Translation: CASSPGENTEAFF.